This is a list of T cell receptor beta chains from one sample in a study of cytomegalovirus exposure and HLA in healthy donors. The method was immunoSEQ multiplex PCR; TCRdb's version includes in-frame clones alone and lacks a portion of them. The top ten clones hold more than 1.2% of a sample with tens of thousands of clones, approximately 96% of them seen once. The sequencing input was PBMCs. The receptors stem from a man between 18 and 35 years old in good health and CMV-seropositive. The CDR3 runs from the conserved cysteine through the conserved F or W. Fields, in order: clone size, D gene, V gene, J gene, CDR3 protein, CDR3 DNA. The D gene is left open where the match is weak. For some rows the clone size is stated as once, few or many, or as a class when expanded; others skip it.

size: NA
D: TRBD2
V: TRBV4-1
J: TRBJ2-5
CDR3: CASSQERWPAGVYETQYF
DNA: TGCGCCAGCAGCCAAGAGAGGTGGCCAGCGGGGGTTTATGAGACCCAGTACTTC

size: NA
D: NA
V: TRBV5-6
J: TRBJ2-1
CDR3: CASSPVGSGEQFF
DNA: TGTGCCAGCAGCCCGGTCGGGAGTGGTGAGCAGTTCTTC

size: NA
D: NA
V: TRBV6-1
J: TRBJ2-1
CDR3: CASSEVRLAGTDEQFF
DNA: TGTGCCAGCAGTGAAGTTCGTCTTGCGGGGACTGATGAGCAGTTCTTC

size: NA
D: NA
V: TRBV20-1
J: TRBJ2-7
CDR3: CSASVRDEQYF
DNA: TGCAGTGCTAGTGTCAGGGACGAGCAGTACTTC

size: once
D: TRBD1
V: TRBV5-1
J: TRBJ2-2
CDR3: CASSPERGLDGELFF
DNA: TGCGCCAGCAGTCCAGAGAGGGGGCTCGACGGGGAGCTGTTTTTT

size: once
D: NA
V: TRBV5-1
J: TRBJ2-2
CDR3: CASSLVSFRTRSTGELFF
DNA: TGCGCCAGCAGCTTGGTTTCCTTTAGGACAAGAAGCACCGGGGAGCTGTTTTTT

size: NA
D: TRBD2
V: TRBV19
J: TRBJ2-2
CDR3: CASSAGLAFAGELFF
DNA: TGTGCCAGCTCAGCGGGACTAGCTTTCGCCGGGGAGCTGTTTTTT

size: NA
D: NA
V: TRBV2
J: TRBJ1-1
CDR3: CASRLGPGMNTEAFF
DNA: TGTGCCAGCAGACTTGGACCGGGGATGAACACTGAAGCTTTCTTT

size: NA
D: TRBD2
V: TRBV5-4
J: TRBJ2-7
CDR3: CASSPMGLASGEQYF
DNA: TGTGCCAGCAGCCCAATGGGACTAGCATCCGGAGAGCAGTACTTC

size: NA
D: TRBD2
V: TRBV18
J: TRBJ2-7
CDR3: CASSRVTSHQRPYEQYF
DNA: TGTGCCAGCTCACGTGTGACTAGCCACCAGAGGCCCTACGAGCAGTACTTC

size: NA
D: TRBD1
V: TRBV7-2
J: TRBJ2-1
CDR3: CASSPGQGAVNEQFF
DNA: TGTGCCAGCAGCCCGGGACAGGGGGCAGTCAATGAGCAGTTCTTC

size: NA
D: NA
V: TRBV9
J: TRBJ1-1
CDR3: CASSAGGNTEAFF
DNA: TGTGCCAGCAGCGCCGGCGGGAACACTGAAGCTTTCTTT

size: NA
D: NA
V: TRBV5-1
J: TRBJ2-1
CDR3: CASSPGLNEQFF
DNA: TGCGCCAGCAGCCCGGGACTCAATGAGCAGTTCTTC

size: NA
D: NA
V: TRBV28
J: TRBJ2-2
CDR3: CASSTGSWGTGELFF
DNA: TGTGCCAGCAGCACCGGGAGCTGGGGCACCGGGGAGCTGTTTTTT

size: once
D: TRBD1
V: TRBV6-1
J: TRBJ2-1
CDR3: CASTSDRGYYEQFF
DNA: TGTGCCAGCACTTCTGACAGGGGGTACTATGAGCAGTTCTTC

size: NA
D: TRBD1
V: TRBV6-5
J: TRBJ1-6
CDR3: CASSSGQAKSPLHF
DNA: TGTGCCAGCAGTTCTGGACAGGCAAAATCACCCCTCCACTTT

size: NA
D: TRBD1
V: TRBV4-1
J: TRBJ2-1
CDR3: CASSQDGTGAYNEQFF
DNA: TGCGCCAGCAGCCAAGATGGGACAGGGGCCTACAATGAGCAGTTCTTC

size: NA
D: TRBD1
V: TRBV29-1
J: TRBJ1-5
CDR3: CSVVIGQGRQPQHF
DNA: TGCAGCGTTGTCATCGGACAGGGACGACAGCCCCAGCATTTT

size: NA
D: TRBD2
V: TRBV2
J: TRBJ2-7
CDR3: CASTTTGGLEQYF
DNA: TGTGCCAGCACAACTACGGGAGGGCTCGAGCAGTACTTC

size: NA
D: TRBD1
V: TRBV19
J: TRBJ2-6
CDR3: CASSTQGADSGANVLTF
DNA: TGTGCCAGTAGTACTCAGGGGGCGGACTCTGGGGCCAACGTCCTGACTTTC

size: NA
D: TRBD1
V: TRBV9
J: TRBJ1-4
CDR3: CASSSMGTGGLEKLFF
DNA: TGTGCCAGCAGCTCAATGGGGACAGGGGGCTTGGAAAAACTGTTTTTT

size: NA
D: NA
V: TRBV19
J: TRBJ1-1
CDR3: CASSPTDRNTEAFF
DNA: TGTGCCAGTAGTCCAACGGACAGGAACACTGAAGCTTTCTTT

size: NA
D: TRBD2
V: TRBV9
J: TRBJ2-7
CDR3: CASSVDGTNPYEQYF
DNA: TGTGCCAGCAGCGTAGACGGGACTAACCCCTACGAGCAGTACTTC

size: NA
D: NA
V: TRBV6-1
J: TRBJ2-1
CDR3: CASSEDLWGQGNLNEQFF
DNA: TGTGCCAGCAGTGAAGATCTGTGGGGGCAGGGGAATCTTAATGAGCAGTTCTTC

size: once
D: TRBD1
V: TRBV11-3
J: TRBJ2-7
CDR3: CASSGWDRPTLYSYEQYF
DNA: TGTGCCAGCAGCGGATGGGACAGGCCCACACTGTACTCCTACGAGCAGTACTTC

size: NA
D: TRBD1
V: TRBV9
J: TRBJ1-6
CDR3: CASSEGAGSPLHF
DNA: TGTGCCAGCAGCGAGGGGGCCGGTTCACCCCTCCACTTT

size: NA
D: TRBD1
V: TRBV4-2
J: TRBJ1-1
CDR3: CASSQGTGGMTEAFF
DNA: TGTGCCAGCAGCCAAGGAACAGGGGGCATGACTGAAGCTTTCTTT

size: NA
D: NA
V: TRBV28
J: TRBJ2-5
CDR3: CASSLLAGLETQYF
DNA: TGTGCCAGCAGTTTATTGGCAGGCCTTGAGACCCAGTACTTC